A single sample gave rise to the 27 T cell receptor beta chains below, sequenced in a study of naive and memory T cell subsets. No antigen has been identified for these receptors. Whole-study results and caveats: Especially in CD8 cells, naive repertoires contained a few larger clonotypes, possibly CD45RA-re-expressing memory cells.

Two oligonucleotides, mixed equimolar, formed the beta constant-region primer covering TRBC1 and TRBC2. Ligated cDNA was amplified by four rounds of PCR with nested alpha and beta constant-region primers and SP2. TCRdb re-derived calls from the UMI-ligation and nested PCR reads in MiXCR, one entry per CDR3 protein. The table has roughly 92,000 distinct CDR3 sequences, approximately 11% seen once. The sample was naive CD4+ T cells from blood. Receptors were obtained from a human donor in good health.

The chain has TRBV6-2 or TRBV6-3 and TRBJ1-2; D is unclear. The CDR3 has 16 amino acids. Germline lookup yields CDR1 MNHEY and CDR2 SVGEGT. V was pared by 2 bases and J by 10 bases, with 23 bases between. CDR3 sequence: CASSYLLIPSSKDYTF. Written as DNA, the CDR3 is TGTGCCAGCAGTTACCTCCTCATCCCATCGTCTAAAGACTACACCTTC.

The chain joins TRBV10-3 to TRBJ2-2; 10 nucleotides agree with TRBD1. The germline V gene encodes CDR1 ENHRY and CDR2 SYGVKD. V shed 8 bases, J shed 1 base, and the junction held 1 base outside the gene matches. The CDR3 runs to 14 residues. Written as DNA, the CDR3 is TGTGCCATCGGGACAGGGGAGAACACCGGGGAGCTGTTTTTT. Translated, it gives CAIGTGENTGELFF.

This clonotype was observed a handful of times. This CDR3 reads CASSPDGGAGTRTQYF. For the CDR3, the DNA is TGTGCCAGCAGTCCCGACGGTGGGGCGGGGACGCGTACGCAGTATTTT. The V and J genes are TRBV9 and TRBJ2-3, with D possibly being TRBD2 (6 bases). CDR1 and CDR2 from the germline V gene are SGDLS and YYNGEE. V lost 5 bases and J lost 8, with 24 bases in between. This CDR3 has 16 amino acids. The whole variable domain, filled in from reference TRBV9 and TRBJ2-3, reads DSGVTQTPKHLITATGQRVTLRCSPRSGDLSVYWYQQSLDQGLQFLIQYYNGEERAKGNILERFSAQQFPDLHSELNLSSLELGDSALYFCASSPDGGAGTRTQYFGPGTRLTVL.

This clonotype came up a few times. This chain joins TRBV7-2 and TRBJ2-1, with 8 bases that match TRBD2. CDR3 length: 18 amino acids. V trimming: 3 bases; J trimming: 0 bases; junction bases outside the gene matches: 10. Germline loops: CDR1 SGHTA, CDR2 FQGNSA. The CDR3 DNA sequence: TGTGCCAGCAGCTTTCCTAGGAGCGGGGGTAACTCCTACAATGAGCAGTTCTTC. It codes for CASSFPRSGGNSYNEQFF.

This clonotype was seen repeatedly, ten times or more. The gene calls are TRBV3-1 and TRBJ2-2; TRBD2 aligns across 9 bases. This CDR3 is 16 amino acids long. With 4 bases clipped from V and 0 bases from J, the junction kept 3 bases outside the gene matches. CDR1 is LGHDT, CDR2 YNNKEL, per germline (reference sequence). DNA of the CDR3: TGTGCCAGCAGCCTAGCGGGGGCAACGAACACCGGGGAGCTGTTTTTT. Its translation: CASSLAGATNTGELFF.

The chain links TRBV7-9 to TRBJ2-3, with D hard to call. The CDR3 runs to 17 residues. The V end was cut by 3 bases, the J end by 2 bases, with 18 bases between. From germline, CDR1 is SEHNR and CDR2 FQNEAQ (reference sequence). The CDR3 loop is CASSFRAALLNTDTQYF. The DNA of the CDR3 is TGTGCCAGCAGCTTTCGGGCCGCCCTCCTCAACACAGATACGCAGTATTTT. Supplemented by reference TRBV7-9 and TRBJ2-3, the full variable domain reads DTGVSQNPRHKITKRGQNVTFRCDPISEHNRLYWYRQTLGQGPEFLTYFQNEAQLEKSRLLSDRFSAERPKGSFSTLEIQRTEQGDSAMYLCASSFRAALLNTDTQYFGPGTRLTVL.

This clonotype was recorded a few times. The chain links TRBV10-3 to TRBJ1-2, with D possibly TRBD1 on 6 matching bases. The V gene's germline CDR1 is ENHRY and CDR2 SYGVKD. V lost 3 bases, J lost 7 bases, and 12 bases lay in between. The CDR3 runs 13 residues. The CDR3 spells CAISDIQGSGYTF. The CDR3 DNA reads TGTGCCATCAGTGATATACAGGGATCTGGCTACACCTTC.

This chain links TRBV4-3 with TRBJ2-1; 7 bases match TRBD2. Germline CDR1 reads LGHNA; CDR2 reads YSLEER. The V and J ends lost 0 bases and 15 bases, in that order; junction bases with no gene match: 8. The CDR3 runs 13 residues. This CDR3 reads CASSQDRQRGVFF. CDR3 bases: TGCGCCAGCAGCCAAGACCGGCAGCGGGGCGTGTTCTTC.

At least ten counts were recorded for this clonotype. This chain connects TRBV18 to TRBJ2-7, with 8 bases that match TRBD1. The CDR3 is made up of 17 amino acids. V lost 1 base, J lost 3 bases, and 11 bases stayed unmatched. Germline values: CDR1 KGHSH, CDR2 LQKENI. CDR3 bases: TGTGCCAGCTCACCACAGGGGCGTGACAGGGGTATCTACGAGCAGTACTTC. This encodes CASSPQGRDRGIYEQYF.

In its sample, this clonotype was seen a few times. The V gene is TRBV20-1, the J gene TRBJ1-1; D uncertain. The CDR3 spans 14 residues. CDR1 and CDR2 (germline): DFQATT, SNEGSKA (reference sequence). Trimming cost V 1 base and J 2 bases, with 11 bases left between them. CDR3 coding DNA: TGCAGTGCTAGAGTGGGGAGTGACAACACTGAAGCTTTCTTT. This encodes CSARVGSDNTEAFF.

This clonotype showed up many times. This rearrangement joins TRBV20-1 to TRBJ2-7; 8 bases are shared with TRBD2. The CDR3 contains 15 residues. Trimming removed 7 bases from V and 0 bases from J; junction bases left unmatched: 11. The germline CDR1 and CDR2 sequences are DFQATT and SNEGSKA (reference sequence). The CDR3 spells CSVLVGSGASYEQYF. CDR3 nucleotides: TGCAGTGTCCTCGTCGGTAGCGGGGCCTCCTACGAGCAGTACTTC.

Ten or more counts support this clonotype. This chain links TRBV20-1 with TRBJ1-1; D might be TRBD1 (5 bases). The CDR3 has 11 amino acids. V lost 7 bases to trimming and J lost 4 bases, with 10 bases between them. Per germline, CDR1 DFQATT and CDR2 SNEGSKA (reference sequence). CDR3 region: CSVAGVTEAFF. CDR3 bases: TGCAGTGTGGCGGGGGTCACTGAAGCTTTCTTT.

In its sample, this clonotype was seen a few times. This sequence joins TRBV19 and TRBJ1-5; no clear D gene. Germline CDR1 is LNHDA and CDR2 is SQIVND (reference sequence). The CDR3 totals 12 residues. Trimming took off 8 bases at V and 6 bases at J, with 11 bases between the two ends. The CDR3 reads CASCLWGQPQHF. The CDR3 nucleotides are TGTGCCAGTTGTTTATGGGGTCAGCCCCAGCATTTT.

This clonotype showed up just a few times. The rearrangement joins TRBV28 to TRBJ2-7; 9 bases line up with TRBD2. After removal of 5 bases from V and 0 bases from J, the junction contained 5 bases not matched to a gene. Germline-derived CDR1 and CDR2 are MDHEN and SYDVKM. The CDR3 covers 15 residues. CDR3 nucleotide sequence: TGTGCCAGCAGTGACGGTAGCGGGAGCTCCTACGAGCAGTACTTC. Translation gives CASSDGSGSSYEQYF.

The chain combines TRBV27 with TRBJ2-5; the D gene is possibly TRBD1 (6 bases). The CDR3 runs 14 residues. Per germline, CDR1 MNHEY and CDR2 SMNVEV (reference sequence). Trimming removed 4 bases at V and 5 bases at J, with 14 bases between. The CDR3 coding sequence is TGTGCCAGCAGTTCCCGACAGGCCTCCGAGACCCAGTACTTC. It is translated as CASSSRQASETQYF.

This clonotype was picked up many times. The chain recombines TRBV7-2 with TRBJ2-3; D perhaps matches TRBD2 (5 bases). The germline V gene has CDR1 SGHTA and CDR2 FQGNSA. Deletions cut 3 bases from V and 2 bases from J, with 9 bases between. CDR3 length: 14 residues. The CDR3 DNA reads TGTGCCAGCAGCTTTGGAGGTACCACAGATACGCAGTATTTT. Translated: CASSFGGTTDTQYF.

The rearrangement links TRBV14 to TRBJ2-5; 10 nucleotides line up with TRBD1. With V trimmed by 5 bases and J by 5 bases, 11 bases remained unmatched. The V gene's germline CDR1 is SGHDN and CDR2 FVKESK. CDR3 length equals 16 residues. For the CDR3, the DNA is TGTGCCAGCAGCGTATGGACAGGGGGTATCTTGGAGACCCAGTACTTC. Residues: CASSVWTGGILETQYF.

The chain uses TRBV27 and TRBJ2-5; D possibly corresponds to TRBD1 (6 bases). This CDR3 spans 14 amino acids. Germline loops: CDR1 MNHEY, CDR2 SMNVEV (reference sequence). V lost 3 bases, J lost 5 bases, and 13 bases lay in between. The CDR3 is CASSFSGARETQYF. Here the CDR3 DNA reads TGTGCCAGCAGTTTCTCAGGGGCAAGGGAGACCCAGTACTTC.

This clonotype was seen only a few times. V gene TRBV4-2 combines with J gene TRBJ1-5, with D possibly being TRBD1 (5 bases). The CDR3 is made up of 15 amino acids. Trimming cost V 1 base and J 5 bases, with 12 bases left between them. Per the germline V gene, CDR1 is LGHNA and CDR2 is YNFKEQ. The CDR3 DNA reads TGTGCCAGCAGCCAAGTGGACATAAAGGATCAGCCCCAGCATTTT. This gives the protein CASSQVDIKDQPQHF.

This clonotype has at least ten counts. The CDR3: CASSLMTPDRAQDTQYF. The DNA for the CDR3 is TGTGCCAGCTCATTGATGACACCCGACAGGGCTCAAGATACGCAGTATTTT. The J gene is TRBJ2-3, the V gene TRBV18, with 7 nucleotides matching TRBD1. The CDR3 spans 17 residues. Germline CDR1 is KGHSH and CDR2 is LQKENI. V dropped 5 bases and J dropped 5; count of bases not matched to a gene: 16.

This clonotype has a handful of counts. The CDR3: CASSLSGAVLYTF. The CDR3 DNA follows: TGTGCCAGCAGCTTATCGGGGGCGGTCCTCTACACCTTC. V gene TRBV7-2 combines with J gene TRBJ1-2; D may be TRBD1 (6 bases). The CDR3 covers 13 residues. The germline CDR1 and CDR2 sequences are SGHTA and FQGNSA. V dropped 2 bases and J dropped 10 bases, with 14 bases sitting between them.

This clonotype showed up just a few times. The chain employs TRBV6-6 and TRBJ2-2; 9 bases align to TRBD1. Germline V gives CDR1 MNHNY, CDR2 SVGAGI (reference sequence). V dropped 3 bases and J dropped 5; count of bases not matched to a gene: 22. The CDR3 has 21 amino acids. Here the CDR3 reads CASSYLKDGTGLSRRTGELFF. In DNA, the CDR3 is TGTGCCAGCAGTTATTTGAAGGACGGGACAGGGTTATCTAGACGGACCGGGGAGCTGTTTTTT.

This clonotype was detected a few times. The chain links TRBV4-1 to TRBJ2-5; D uncertain. The germline V and J ends were trimmed by 3 bases and 1 base, with 18 bases remaining between them. This CDR3 spans 17 amino acids. Germline CDR1 reads MGHRA; CDR2 reads YSYEKL. DNA for the CDR3: TGCGCCAGCAGCCACAGATTTCGGACCCCAATCCAAGAGACCCAGTACTTC. It yields the protein CASSHRFRTPIQETQYF.

J is TRBJ1-1 and V is TRBV12-3 or TRBV12-4, with 7 bases matching TRBD1. CDR3 size: 15 residues. J lost 0 bases, V lost 1 base, and 2 bases had no gene match. The CDR3 nucleotides read TGTGCCAGCAGTTTAGTCACAGGGGTGAACACTGAAGCTTTCTTT. It encodes CASSLVTGVNTEAFF.

This clonotype was counted at least ten times. The genes are TRBV6-2 or TRBV6-3 and TRBJ1-5, with 7 nucleotides matching TRBD1. Germline trimming cut 0 bases from V and 3 bases from J; bases unmatched to any gene: 8. The CDR3 contains 17 residues. The germline V gene has CDR1 MNHEY and CDR2 SVGEGT. CDR3 protein: CASSYSFRGAHNQPQHF. CDR3 bases: TGTGCCAGCAGTTACTCCTTCAGGGGGGCCCACAATCAGCCCCAGCATTTT.

This clonotype has just a few counts. The gene calls are TRBV5-6 and TRBJ1-4; no firm D call. CDR1 and CDR2 from the germline V gene are SGHDT and YYEEEE. This CDR3 has 16 amino acids. V was shortened by 4 bases and J by 4 bases, with 17 bases between the two germline ends. The DNA for the CDR3 is TGTGCCAGCAGCCGGGGTGATTTAGGATATAATGAAAAACTGTTTTTT. It is translated as CASSRGDLGYNEKLFF.

The chain joins TRBV27 to TRBJ1-1; D gene uncertain. Germline CDR1 MNHEY, CDR2 SMNVEV (reference sequence). V was shortened by 6 bases and J by 8 bases, with 19 bases between the two germline ends. The CDR3 is 14 residues long. Here the CDR3 reads CASRETWEAFEAFF. CDR3 in DNA: TGTGCCAGCAGGGAAACCTGGGAGGCTTTCGAAGCTTTCTTT.